In its sample, the clone carrying this TCR beta chain was seen a few times. The data originate from a study of early T cells in non-severe SARS-CoV-2 infection. Study summary: Bulk RNA taken from unsorted whole blood was sequenced, leaving chains unpaired.

TCRdb fed the 5' RACE reads into MiXCR, producing one record per CDR3 protein. This table holds approximately 81,000 distinct CDR3 sequences, approximately 13% found once. Looked up from germline, CDR1 is MNHNY and CDR2 is SVGAGI (reference sequence). CDR3 size: 17 residues. V lost 2 bases to trimming and J lost 0 bases; unmatched junction nucleotides: 5. The TCR sequence derives from an adult who was a healthcare worker with PCR-confirmed SARS-CoV-2 infection or an uninfected control (not recorded which). The chain has TRBV6-6 and TRBJ1-5; 9 bases map to TRBD1. The sequenced sample was whole blood. CDR3 sequence: CASSYAGQGTSNQPQHF. The CDR3 DNA reads as TGTGCCAGCAGTTACGCCGGACAGGGGACTAGCAATCAGCCCCAGCATTTT.